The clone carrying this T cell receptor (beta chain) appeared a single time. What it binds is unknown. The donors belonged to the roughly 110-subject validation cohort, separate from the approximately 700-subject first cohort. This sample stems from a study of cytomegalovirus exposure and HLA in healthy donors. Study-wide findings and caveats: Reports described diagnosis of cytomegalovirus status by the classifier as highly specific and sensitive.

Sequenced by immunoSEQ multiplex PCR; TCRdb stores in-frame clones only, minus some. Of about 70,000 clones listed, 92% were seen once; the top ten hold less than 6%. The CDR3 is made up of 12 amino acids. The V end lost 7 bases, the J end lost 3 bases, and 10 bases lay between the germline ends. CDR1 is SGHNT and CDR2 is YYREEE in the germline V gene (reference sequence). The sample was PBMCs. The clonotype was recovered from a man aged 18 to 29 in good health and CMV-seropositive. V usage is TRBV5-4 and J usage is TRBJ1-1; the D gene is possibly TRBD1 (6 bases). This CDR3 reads CASRGGDTEAFF. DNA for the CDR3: TGTGCCAGCCGGGGGGGCGACACTGAAGCTTTCTTT.